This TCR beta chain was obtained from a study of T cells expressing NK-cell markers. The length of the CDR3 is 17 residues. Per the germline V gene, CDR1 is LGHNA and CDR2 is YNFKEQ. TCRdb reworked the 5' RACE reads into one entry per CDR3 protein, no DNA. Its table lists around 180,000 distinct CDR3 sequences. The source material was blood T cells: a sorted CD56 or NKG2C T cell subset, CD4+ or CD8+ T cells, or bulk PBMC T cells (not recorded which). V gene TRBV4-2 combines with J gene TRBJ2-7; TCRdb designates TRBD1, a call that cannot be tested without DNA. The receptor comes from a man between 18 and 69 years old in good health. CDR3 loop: CASSQEGAGGASYEQYF.